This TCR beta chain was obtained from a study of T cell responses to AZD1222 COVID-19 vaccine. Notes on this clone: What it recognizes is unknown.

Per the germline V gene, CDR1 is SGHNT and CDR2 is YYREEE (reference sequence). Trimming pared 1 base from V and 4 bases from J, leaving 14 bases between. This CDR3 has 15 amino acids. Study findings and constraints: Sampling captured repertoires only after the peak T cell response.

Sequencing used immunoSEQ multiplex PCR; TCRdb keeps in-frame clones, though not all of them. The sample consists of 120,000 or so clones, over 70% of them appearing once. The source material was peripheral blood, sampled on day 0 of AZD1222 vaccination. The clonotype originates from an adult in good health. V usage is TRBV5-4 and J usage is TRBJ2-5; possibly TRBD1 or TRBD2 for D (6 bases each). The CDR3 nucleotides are TGTGCCAGCAGCTTGCCGGGGGCAGCGGCAGAGACCCAGTACTTC. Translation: CASSLPGAAAETQYF.